This T cell receptor (beta chain) was recorded in a study of Graves' ophthalmopathy and Graves' hyperthyroidism. This CDR3 region has 20 residues. Germline V CDR1 and CDR2: MNHEY, SVGEGT. V lost 2 bases and J 4 bases, leaving 29 bases between the germline ends. Amplification of the TCR beta CDR3 regions used RNA transcripts (as template). HTBI-primed first-round RT-PCR preceded second-round multiplex PCR. TCRdb re-analysed the multiplex PCR reads in MiXCR, keeping a single row per CDR3 protein. The sample lists some 370,000 distinct CDR3 sequences, approximately 18% seen once, with 2.4% in the top ten. In this sample, this clonotype turned up many times.

The gene calls are TRBV6-2 or TRBV6-3 and TRBJ1-2; the D is unclear. The sequence derives from an adult woman with stable Graves' hyperthyroidism. Input material: peripheral blood. The CDR3 bases are TGTGCCAGCAGTTACCGACCTACTTCCGCCGCGGAGGCTGGCGGCTATGGCTACACCTTC. It is translated as CASSYRPTSAAEAGGYGYTF.